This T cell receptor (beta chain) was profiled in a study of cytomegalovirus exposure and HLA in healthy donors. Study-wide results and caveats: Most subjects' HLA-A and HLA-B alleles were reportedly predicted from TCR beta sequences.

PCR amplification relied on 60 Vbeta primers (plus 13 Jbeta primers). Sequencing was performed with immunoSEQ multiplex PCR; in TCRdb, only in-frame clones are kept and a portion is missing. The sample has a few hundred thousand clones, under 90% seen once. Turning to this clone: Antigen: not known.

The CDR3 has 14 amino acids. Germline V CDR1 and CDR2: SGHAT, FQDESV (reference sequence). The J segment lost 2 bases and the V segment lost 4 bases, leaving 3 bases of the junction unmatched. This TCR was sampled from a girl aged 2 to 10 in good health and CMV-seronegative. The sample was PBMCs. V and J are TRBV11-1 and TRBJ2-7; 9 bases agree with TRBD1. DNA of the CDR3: TGTGCCAGCAGCTCGGGACAGGGAACCTACGAGCAGTACTTC. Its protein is CASSSGQGTYEQYF.